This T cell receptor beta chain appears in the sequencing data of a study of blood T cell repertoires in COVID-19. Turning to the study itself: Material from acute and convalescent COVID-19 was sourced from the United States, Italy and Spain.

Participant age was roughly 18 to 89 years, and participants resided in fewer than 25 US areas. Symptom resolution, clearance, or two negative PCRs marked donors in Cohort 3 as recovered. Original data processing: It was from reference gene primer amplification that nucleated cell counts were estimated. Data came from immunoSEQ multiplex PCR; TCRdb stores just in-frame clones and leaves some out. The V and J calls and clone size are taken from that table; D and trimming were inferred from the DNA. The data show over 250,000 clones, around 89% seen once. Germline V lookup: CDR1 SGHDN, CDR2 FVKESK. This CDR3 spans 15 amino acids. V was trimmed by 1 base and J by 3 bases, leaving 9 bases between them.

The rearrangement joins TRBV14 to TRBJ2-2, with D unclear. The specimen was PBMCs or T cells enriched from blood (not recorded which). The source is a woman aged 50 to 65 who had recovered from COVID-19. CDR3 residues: CASSQGQLHTGELFF. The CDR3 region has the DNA TGTGCCAGCAGCCAAGGGCAGTTACACACCGGGGAGCTGTTTTTT. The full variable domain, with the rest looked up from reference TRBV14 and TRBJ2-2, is EAGVTQFPSHSVIEKGQTVTLRCDPISGHDNLYWYRRVMGKEIKFLLHFVKESKQDESGMPNNRFLAERTGGTYSTLKVQPAELEDSGVYFCASSQGQLHTGELFFGEGSRLTVL.